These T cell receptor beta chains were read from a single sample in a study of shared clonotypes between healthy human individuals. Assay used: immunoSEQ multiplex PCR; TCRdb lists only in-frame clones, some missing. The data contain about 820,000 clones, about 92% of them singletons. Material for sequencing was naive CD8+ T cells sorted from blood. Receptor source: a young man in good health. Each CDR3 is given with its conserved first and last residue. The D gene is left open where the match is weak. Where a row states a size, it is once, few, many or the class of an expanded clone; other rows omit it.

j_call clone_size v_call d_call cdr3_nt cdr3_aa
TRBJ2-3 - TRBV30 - TGTGCCTGGAGTATTTCACATACGCAGTATTTT CAWSISHTQYF
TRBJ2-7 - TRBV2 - TGTGCCAGCAGTGAATGGGCAGTCCTGACGTACTTC CASSEWAVLTYF
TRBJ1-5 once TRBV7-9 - TGTGCCAGCAGCCAAACGCTTGAGCCCCAGCATTTT CASSQTLEPQHF
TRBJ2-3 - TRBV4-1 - TGCGCCAGCAGCCAAGAGGGACTGGGAACCACAGATACGCAGTATTTT CASSQEGLGTTDTQYF
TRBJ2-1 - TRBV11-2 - TGTGTCAGCAGCCTCAGGGGACGCAGTGGCGATGAGCAATTCTTC CVSSLRGRSGDEQFF
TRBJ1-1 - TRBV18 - TGTGCCAGCTCACCACTCGGGAGTTCTGAAGCTTTCTTT CASSPLGSSEAFF
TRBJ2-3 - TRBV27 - TGTGCCAGCAGCCGACCCCCAGGTTCAGGGGATACGCAGTATTTT CASSRPPGSGDTQYF
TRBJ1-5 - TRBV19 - TGTGCCAGTACCAAGGACCTTTATAGCAATCAGCCCCAGCATTTT CASTKDLYSNQPQHF
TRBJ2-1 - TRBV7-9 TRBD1 TGTGCCAGCAGTTGGGGACAGGATGAGCAGTTCTTC CASSWGQDEQFF
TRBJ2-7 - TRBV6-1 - TGTGCCAGCAGTGAATTCGGGTTTGGTTCCTACGAGCAGTACTTC CASSEFGFGSYEQYF
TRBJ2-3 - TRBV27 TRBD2 TGTGCCAGCAGTTTGGATGGGACTATGCAAGATACGCAGTATTTT CASSLDGTMQDTQYF
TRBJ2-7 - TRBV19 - TGTGCCCTCCCTGTCCCATCCTACGAGCAGTACTTC CALPVPSYEQYF
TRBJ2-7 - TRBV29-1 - TGCAGCGTTGGGTTAACAGGGATCTCCTACGAGCAGTACTTC CSVGLTGISYEQYF
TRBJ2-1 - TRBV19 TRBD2 TGTGCCAGTAGTATCACTAGCGGGAGTTATGAGCAGTTCTTC CASSITSGSYEQFF
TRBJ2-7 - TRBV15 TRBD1 TGTGCCACCAGCAGACCAGGGGGAGAGGCCTACGAGCAGTACTTC CATSRPGGEAYEQYF
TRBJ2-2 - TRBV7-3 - TGTGCCAGCAGCTTATTCGGAAACACCGGGGAGCTGTTTTTT CASSLFGNTGELFF
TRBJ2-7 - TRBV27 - TGTGCCAGCAGTTTATCCGGCTTAAGAGGCTACGAGCAGTACTTC CASSLSGLRGYEQYF
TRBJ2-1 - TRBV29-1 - TGCAGCGTTGGGGCCTTCGATTTCTACAATGAGCAGTTCTTC CSVGAFDFYNEQFF
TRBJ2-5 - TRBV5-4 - TGTGCCAGCAGCCCATCCCTTGGAGAGACCCAGTACTTC CASSPSLGETQYF
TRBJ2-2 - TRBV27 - TGTGCCAGCACGGATCTGTTTTTT CASTDLFF
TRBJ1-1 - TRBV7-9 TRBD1 TGTGCCAGCAGCCAGGACAGGGGGCCCACTGAAGCTTTCTTT CASSQDRGPTEAFF
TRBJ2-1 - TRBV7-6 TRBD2 TGTGCCAGCAGCTCACGACTAGCGGGTGACCTCTACAATGAGCAGTTCTTC CASSSRLAGDLYNEQFF
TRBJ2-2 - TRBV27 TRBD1 TGTGCCAGCAGCCAGGGGGCACCCGGCACCGGGGAGCTGTTTTTT CASSQGAPGTGELFF
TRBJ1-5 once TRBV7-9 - TGTGCCAGCAGCTTAGGCGGCAACAATCAGCCCCAGCATTTT CASSLGGNNQPQHF
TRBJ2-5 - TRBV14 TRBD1 TGTGCCAGCAGCCCCCTTGGGACAGAAGAGACCCAGTACTTC CASSPLGTEETQYF
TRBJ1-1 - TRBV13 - TGTGCCAGCAGCTTGACCCCGAGGACTGAAGCTTTCTTT CASSLTPRTEAFF
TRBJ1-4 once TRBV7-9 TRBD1 TGTGCCAGCAGCTTAGAGCGGACAGGGGCCACTAATGAAAAACTGTTTTTT CASSLERTGATNEKLFF
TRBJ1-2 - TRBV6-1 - TGTGCCAGCATTGAAATAGGGCCTATTAACTATGGCTACACCTTC CASIEIGPINYGYTF
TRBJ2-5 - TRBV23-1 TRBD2 TGCGCCAGCAGTCAATCGGTACTAGCGGAGGTAGGGGAGACCCAGTACTTC CASSQSVLAEVGETQYF
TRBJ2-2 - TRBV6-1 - TGTGCCACCCTGCTGGGTATCGGGGAGCTGTTTTTT CATLLGIGELFF
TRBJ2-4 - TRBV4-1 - TGCGCCAGCAGCCAAGATATCGGGTCCGTTGGCATTCAGTACTTC CASSQDIGSVGIQYF
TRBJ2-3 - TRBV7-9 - TGTGCCAGCAGCTTACTAGGCCTCACAGATACGCAGTATTTT CASSLLGLTDTQYF
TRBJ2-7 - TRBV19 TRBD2 TGTGCCAGTAGTCAGATAGCGGGTGACCCCTACGAGCAGTACTTC CASSQIAGDPYEQYF
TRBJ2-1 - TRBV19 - TGTGCCAGTAGTTTCCGGCCCTGGCAGACTACCTACAATGAGCAGTTCTTC CASSFRPWQTTYNEQFF
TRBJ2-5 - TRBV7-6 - TGTGCCAGCACCCAGGGGAGCCTCAGGGAGACCCAGTACTTC CASTQGSLRETQYF
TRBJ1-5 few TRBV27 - TGTGCCAGCAGTGAAAATGGGGCGGGTAGCAATCAGCCCCAGCATTTT CASSENGAGSNQPQHF
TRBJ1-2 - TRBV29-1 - TGCAGCGTTGAGGGCAGGCACTGGGAAGGCTACACCTTC CSVEGRHWEGYTF
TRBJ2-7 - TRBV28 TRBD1 TGTGCCAGCAGTTTGGGACAGTCCTACGAGCAGTACTTC CASSLGQSYEQYF
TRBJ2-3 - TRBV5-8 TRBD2 TGTGCCAGCAGCTTGAGCGGGATGACAATGGATACGCAGTATTTT CASSLSGMTMDTQYF
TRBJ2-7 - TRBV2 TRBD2 TGTGCCAGCAGTGAAGGGCCTAGCGGGAGCTACGAGCAGTACTTC CASSEGPSGSYEQYF
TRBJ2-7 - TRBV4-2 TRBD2 TGTGCCAGCAGCCAAGAAGGGCTAGCGGGGGGCTACGAGCAGTACTTC CASSQEGLAGGYEQYF
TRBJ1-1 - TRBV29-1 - TGCAGCGTTGAATCCGGCATTGAAGCTTTCTTT CSVESGIEAFF
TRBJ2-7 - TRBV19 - TGTGCCAGTAGTCCGTCGGCCGTGCGGAACCCCTACGAGCAGTACTTC CASSPSAVRNPYEQYF
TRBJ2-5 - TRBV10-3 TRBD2 TGTGCCATCAGTGATCCCCCTAGCGGCCAAGAGACCCAGTACTTC CAISDPPSGQETQYF
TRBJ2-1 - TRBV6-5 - TGTGCCAGCAGTTTTATGCCCGGGCACAATGAGCAGTTCTTC CASSFMPGHNEQFF